Below are 16 T cell receptor beta chains sequenced from a single sample in a study of T cells in Graves' hyperthyroidism and ophthalmopathy (dated by TCRdb to between 2018 and 2020). Library preparation was by multiplex PCR. TCRdb names Illumina HiSeq 2000 as the instrument used. The TCR beta CDR3 regions were amplified from the RNA transcripts. The TCR CDR3 was subjected to a first round of RT-PCR using the HTBI primer set and the Qiagen OneStep RT-PCR kit. TCRdb redid the processing of the public reads, applying fastp at Q25 and MiXCR, and retained in-frame beta chains. Rows merge per CDR3 protein into single entries with the most common DNA and genes. The sample table holds about 600,000 distinct CDR3 sequences, of which 14% were seen once. Jointly, the top ten make up roughly 7% of the sample. Sequencing was carried out using blood. The receptors derive from a woman between 18 and 29 years old with Graves' ophthalmopathy.

In this sample, this clonotype turned up many times. The gene calls are TRBV28 and TRBJ2-1; TRBD1 might be the D (6 bases). This CDR3 spans 15 amino acids. Germline assignment: CDR1 MDHEN and CDR2 SYDVKM. V shed 8 bases and J shed 0 bases, with 14 bases lying between them. CDR3 coding DNA: TGTGCCAGCGGGGGCGGGTCCCTCTCCTACAATGAGCAGTTCTTC. The encoded protein is CASGGGSLSYNEQFF. The whole variable domain, filled in from reference TRBV28 and TRBJ2-1, reads DVKVTQSSRYLVKRTGEKVFLECVQDMDHENMFWYRQDPGLGLRLIYFSYDVKMKEKGDIPEGYSVSREKKERFSLILESASTNQTSMYLCASGGGSLSYNEQFFGPGTRLTVL.

This clonotype was seen at least ten times. In DNA, the CDR3 is TGTGCCAGCAGCGCTACTAGCGGGAGGGAAGCAGATACGCAGTATTTT. It codes for CASSATSGREADTQYF. This sequence joins TRBV13 and TRBJ2-3, with 13 positions matching TRBD2. Trimming at V came to 5 bases and at J to 4 bases, leaving 6 bases not matched to a gene. This CDR3 has 16 amino acids. Germline values: CDR1 PRHDT, CDR2 FYEKMQ (reference sequence).

This chain's CDR3 is CASSYGMNEQFF. The CDR3 nucleotides are TGTGCCAGCAGTTATGGGATGAATGAGCAGTTCTTC. V gene TRBV6-2 or TRBV6-3 combines with J gene TRBJ2-1; no clear D gene. The germline CDR1 and CDR2 sequences are MNHEY and SVGEGT. This CDR3 spans 12 amino acids. Trimming took 3 bases from V and 7 from J, leaving 7 bases between them.

This clonotype was detected ten times or more. V gene TRBV2 combines with J gene TRBJ1-4; perhaps TRBD1 as D (5 bases). Between the trimmed V and J ends, which lost 7 bases and 8 bases, there was a span of 17 bases. Germline values: CDR1 SNHLY, CDR2 FYNNEI. This CDR3 is 14 amino acids long. CDR3 loop: CASNPRVGGEKLFF. In DNA form, the CDR3 reads TGTGCCAGCAACCCCAGGGTAGGAGGAGAAAAACTGTTTTTT.

This clonotype has a count of ten or more. The chain employs TRBV5-6 and TRBJ2-7, with D perhaps matching TRBD2 (6 bases). Trimming took off 0 bases at V and 4 bases at J, with 11 bases between the two ends. Germline assignment: CDR1 SGHDT and CDR2 YYEEEE. CDR3 length equals 14 residues. As DNA, the CDR3 is TGTGCCAGCAGCTTGGGGAGGGTACCGTACGAGCAGTACTTC. Translated: CASSLGRVPYEQYF.

This clonotype was recorded at least ten times. The V and J genes are TRBV12-3 or TRBV12-4 and TRBJ1-1; possibly TRBD1 for D (6 bases). Trimming left V 7 bases short and J 1 base short, with 13 bases between. This CDR3 has 14 amino acids. The CDR3 DNA reads TGTGCCAGCACCCCGGGACACAGGAACACTGAAGCTTTCTTT. Translated: CASTPGHRNTEAFF.

A few counts support this clonotype. CDR3 sequence (DNA): TGTGCCAGCAGCTCCCTCTCCCAGGATCACCTTGGGGCCAACGTCCTGACTTTC. This translates into CASSSLSQDHLGANVLTF. This rearrangement joins TRBV7-3 to TRBJ2-6, with D unresolved. The CDR3 is 18 amino acids. The V end was cut by 4 bases, the J end by 3 bases, with 19 bases between. Germline CDR1 is SGHTA and CDR2 is FQGTGA.

In its sample, this clonotype was seen a few times. The CDR3 sequence is CASSQETGSTGNTIYF. The CDR3 region has the DNA TGTGCCAGCAGCCAAGAGACAGGGTCAACTGGAAACACCATATATTTT. The rearrangement links TRBV4-2 to TRBJ1-3, with 7 bases identical to TRBD1. In germline, CDR1 is LGHNA, CDR2 YNFKEQ. After removal of 0 bases from V and 2 bases from J, the junction contained 4 bases not matched to a gene. This CDR3 comprises 16 residues.

This chain connects TRBV27 to TRBJ2-6; tentatively, D is TRBD1 (6 bases). Looked up from germline, CDR1 is MNHEY and CDR2 is SMNVEV (reference sequence). CDR3 length: 19 residues. The ends were cut back, 1 base at V and 0 bases at J, with 16 bases in the middle. For the CDR3, the DNA is TGTGCCAGCAGTTTATATCAGGGGTCCAAACCCTCTGGGGCCAACGTCCTGACTTTC. It codes for CASSLYQGSKPSGANVLTF.

This clonotype was picked up many times. The gene calls are TRBV7-9 and TRBJ2-2, with D unclear. Trimming left V 5 bases short and J 7 bases short, with 8 bases between. The CDR3 sequence is 12 residues long. Germline V lookup: CDR1 SEHNR, CDR2 FQNEAQ (reference sequence). The DNA of the CDR3 is TGTGCCAGCAGCCTGAGTTTCGGGGAGCTGTTTTTT. Protein sequence: CASSLSFGELFF.

This clonotype was counted a few times. This chain connects TRBV6-2 or TRBV6-3 to TRBJ2-3, with D unresolved. Looked up from germline, CDR1 is MNHEY and CDR2 is SVGEGT. There are 13 residues in the CDR3. V was trimmed by 5 bases and J by 5 bases, leaving 11 bases between them. CDR3 in amino acids: CASSRTVGDTQYF. The CDR3 region has the DNA TGTGCCAGCAGTCGAACGGTAGGAGATACGCAGTATTTT.

Comment on this clonotype: Because it lacks the conserved phenylalanine or tryptophan at the end, this CDR3 is likely a read error. J is TRBJ2-7 and V is TRBV7-9; no clear D gene. The CDR3 has 14 amino acids. The germline CDR1 and CDR2 sequences are SEHNR and FQNEAQ (reference sequence). Between the trimmed V and J ends, which lost 6 bases and 3 bases, there was a span of 15 bases. The CDR3: CASSTSQPIYEQYL. CDR3 coding DNA: TGTGCCAGCAGTACGTCTCAACCCATCTACGAGCAGTACCTC.

This clonotype was counted a single time. This chain uses TRBV20-1 with TRBJ2-3, with 11 positions matching TRBD2. Germline loops: CDR1 DFQATT, CDR2 SNEGSKA (reference sequence). V was pared by 0 bases and J by 0 bases, with 8 bases of the junction left unmatched. This CDR3 comprises 18 residues. CDR3 region: CSARDQVAGGLSTDTQYF. The DNA for the CDR3 is TGCAGTGCTAGAGATCAGGTAGCGGGAGGGCTTAGCACAGATACGCAGTATTTT.

This clonotype showed up just a few times. J is TRBJ2-1 and V is TRBV7-9; 7 bases are a match to TRBD2. Trimming cost V 6 bases and J 2 bases; bases outside gene matches: 13. CDR3 size: 17 residues. The germline gives CDR1 SEHNR, CDR2 FQNEAQ (reference sequence). The CDR3 bases are TGTGCCAGCAGAGACAAAGGCCCCACTAGCGCCTACAATGAGCAGTTCTTC. Protein: CASRDKGPTSAYNEQFF.

The table lists this clonotype with many counts. V is TRBV5-1 and J is TRBJ1-1; tentatively, D is TRBD1 (6 bases). V was shortened by 0 bases and J by 9 bases, with 15 bases between the two germline ends. CDR1 and CDR2 (germline): SGHRS, YFSETQ. This CDR3 comprises 14 residues. CDR3 protein: CASSLALGGLKAFF. DNA for the CDR3: TGCGCCAGCAGCTTGGCCTTAGGGGGACTGAAAGCTTTCTTT.

This clonotype occurred a few times. A much larger clonotype is one base distant, so this may be a read error. The rearrangement links TRBV7-2 to TRBJ2-1; D unresolved. This CDR3 comprises 13 residues. The germline V gene encodes CDR1 SGHTA and CDR2 FQGNSA. The CDR3 nucleotides are TGTGCCAACAGCTCCGACCCCTACAATGAGCAGTTCTTC. Protein: CANSSDPYNEQFF.